The rows below give T cell receptor beta chains drawn from one sample of a study of blood T cells in healthy people across ages. TCRdb passed the 5' RACE reads through MiXCR, listing each CDR3 protein once. The table lists more than 1,000,000 distinct CDR3 sequences, less than 25% of them singletons. This sample also appeared in a second study, on T cells of mothers and their children.

The sample comprised blood. All receptors derive from a girl under 10 years old in good health. CDR3s include the opening cysteine and the closing phenylalanine or tryptophan. D genes are given only for firm matches. Rows give clone size only sometimes, using once, few, many, or a class for an expanded clone.

clone_size	v_call	j_call	cdr3_length	d_call	cdr3_nt	cdr3_aa
-	TRBV7-8	TRBJ2-5	13	TRBD2	TGTGCCAGCAGTTGGGGGGGTCAAGAGACCCAGTACTTC	CASSWGGQETQYF
-	TRBV29-1	TRBJ1-2	13	TRBD1	TGCAGCGTTGTTGGGCAGGGGGCCTATGGCTACACCTTC	CSVVGQGAYGYTF
-	TRBV2	TRBJ1-3	14	-	TGTGCCGCGACGGGGATCCGCTCTGGAAACACCATATATTTT	CAATGIRSGNTIYF
-	TRBV12-5	TRBJ2-1	16	TRBD2	TGTGCTAGTGGTTTGGTAAAATTAGCGGGAGTTAATGAGCAGTTCTTC	CASGLVKLAGVNEQFF
few	TRBV29-1	TRBJ2-1	14	TRBD1	TGCAGCGTTGATAAGGACAGGGCCTACAATGAGCAGTTCTTC	CSVDKDRAYNEQFF
-	TRBV24-1	TRBJ2-1	13	-	TGTGCCACCAGGCTATCCGGGGGGACAGAGCAGTTCTTC	CATRLSGGTEQFF
few	TRBV12-3/TRBV12-4	TRBJ1-3	15	TRBD1	TGTGCCAGCAGTACCCGACGGACAGGGGGAAACACCATATATTTT	CASSTRRTGGNTIYF
many	TRBV28	TRBJ2-7	14	TRBD2	TGTGCCAGCAGGGCCAGCGGGAGTCTCTACGAGCAGTACTTC	CASRASGSLYEQYF
few	TRBV5-1	TRBJ1-6	16	-	TGCGCCAGCAGTCTGGACCTCAACGCCTATAATTCACCCCTCCACTTT	CASSLDLNAYNSPLHF
-	TRBV2	TRBJ2-1	13	-	TGTGCCAGCAGGTCCGGGGCGGCGAATGAGCAGTTCTTC	CASRSGAANEQFF
-	TRBV29-1	TRBJ1-2	12	-	TGCAGCGTTGAAGATCAAGGGGACAGCTACACCTTC	CSVEDQGDSYTF
few	TRBV6-2/TRBV6-3	TRBJ1-1	12	-	TGTGCCAGCAGTCGGGGCTGGACTGAAGCTTTCTTT	CASSRGWTEAFF
few	TRBV29-1	TRBJ2-1	16	-	TGCAGCGTTGAGGGCCACCAAATAGGATCCTACAATGAGCAGTTCTTC	CSVEGHQIGSYNEQFF